The source of this T cell receptor (beta chain) is a study of cytomegalovirus exposure and HLA in healthy donors. The study, taken as a whole, reports: It was reported that TCR beta sequences correctly inferred the HLA-A and HLA-B alleles for most subjects. Later work showed greater clonal expansion in HLA-associated TCR beta chains than in equally common others. What a later analysis reportedly showed was that an Asian-associated ancestry cluster had fewer N-insertions than the approximately 720-donor mean.

Both 60 Vbeta primers and 13 Jbeta primers went into the PCR. Sequencing was performed with immunoSEQ multiplex PCR; in TCRdb, only in-frame clones are kept and a portion is missing. The sample contains roughly 58,000 clones, 75% to 90% of which appear only once. Regarding this clone: What it binds is unknown.

The sequenced sample consisted of PBMCs. This sequence originates from a woman aged 35 to 49 in good health and CMV-seronegative.

The CDR3: CASSPGQLDYGYTF. The DNA for the CDR3 is TGTGCCAGCTCACCGGGACAATTGGACTATGGCTACACCTTC. The rearrangement uses TRBV6-5 and TRBJ1-2; D is perhaps TRBD1 (6 bases). The CDR3 totals 14 residues. Germline V CDR1 and CDR2: MNHEY, SVGAGI. Trimming shortened V by 8 bases and J by 3 bases, and 16 bases separated the two germline ends.